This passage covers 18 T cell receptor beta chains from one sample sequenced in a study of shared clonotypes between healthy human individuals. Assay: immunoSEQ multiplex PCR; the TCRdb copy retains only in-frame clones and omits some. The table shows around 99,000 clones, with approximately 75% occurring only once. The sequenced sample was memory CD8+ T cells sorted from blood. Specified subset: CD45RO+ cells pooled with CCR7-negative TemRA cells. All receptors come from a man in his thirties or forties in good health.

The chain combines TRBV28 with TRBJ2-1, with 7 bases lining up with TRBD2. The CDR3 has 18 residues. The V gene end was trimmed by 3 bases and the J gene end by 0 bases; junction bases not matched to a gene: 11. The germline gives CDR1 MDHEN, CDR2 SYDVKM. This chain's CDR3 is CASSFTAPSGTSYNEQFF. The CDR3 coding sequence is TGTGCCAGCAGTTTTACTGCCCCGAGCGGGACCTCCTACAATGAGCAGTTCTTC. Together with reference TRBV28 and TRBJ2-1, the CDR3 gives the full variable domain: DVKVTQSSRYLVKRTGEKVFLECVQDMDHENMFWYRQDPGLGLRLIYFSYDVKMKEKGDIPEGYSVSREKKERFSLILESASTNQTSMYLCASSFTAPSGTSYNEQFFGPGTRLTVL.

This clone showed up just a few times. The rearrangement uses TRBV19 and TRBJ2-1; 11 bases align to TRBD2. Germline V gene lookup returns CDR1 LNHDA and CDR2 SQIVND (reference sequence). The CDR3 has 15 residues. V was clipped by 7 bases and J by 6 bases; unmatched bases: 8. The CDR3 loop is CASTTLAGDINEQFF. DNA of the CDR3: TGTGCCAGTACCACACTAGCGGGAGATATCAATGAGCAGTTCTTC.

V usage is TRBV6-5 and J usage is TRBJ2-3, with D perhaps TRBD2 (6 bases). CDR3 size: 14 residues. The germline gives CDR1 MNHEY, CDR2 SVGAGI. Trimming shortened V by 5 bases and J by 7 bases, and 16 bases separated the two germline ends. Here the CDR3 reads CASSDRRDPNTQYF. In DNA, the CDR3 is TGTGCCAGCAGTGACCGGCGGGACCCAAATACGCAGTATTTT.

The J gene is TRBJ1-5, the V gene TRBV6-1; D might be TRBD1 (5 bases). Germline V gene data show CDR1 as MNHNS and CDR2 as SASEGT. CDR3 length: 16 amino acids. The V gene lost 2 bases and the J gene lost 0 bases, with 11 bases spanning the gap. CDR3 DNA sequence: TGTGCCAGCAGTGAATCCCCGGGGGATAGCAATCAGCCCCAGCATTTT. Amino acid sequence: CASSESPGDSNQPQHF.

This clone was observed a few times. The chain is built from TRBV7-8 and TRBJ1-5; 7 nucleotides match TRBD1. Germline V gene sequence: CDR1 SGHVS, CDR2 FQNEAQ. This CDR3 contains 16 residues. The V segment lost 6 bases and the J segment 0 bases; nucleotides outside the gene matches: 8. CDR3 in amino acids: CASSRTGEGSNQPQHF. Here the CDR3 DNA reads TGTGCCAGCAGTAGAACAGGGGAAGGTAGCAATCAGCCCCAGCATTTT.

DNA for the CDR3: TGTGCCAGCAGTTTTACCGGGACAGGGGGTTACGAGCAGTACTTC. This encodes CASSFTGTGGYEQYF. The V call is TRBV28, the J call TRBJ2-7; 11 positions match TRBD1. The V gene end was trimmed by 3 bases and the J gene end by 4 bases; junction bases not matched to a gene: 5. CDR3 length: 15 amino acids. Germline CDR1 MDHEN, CDR2 SYDVKM.

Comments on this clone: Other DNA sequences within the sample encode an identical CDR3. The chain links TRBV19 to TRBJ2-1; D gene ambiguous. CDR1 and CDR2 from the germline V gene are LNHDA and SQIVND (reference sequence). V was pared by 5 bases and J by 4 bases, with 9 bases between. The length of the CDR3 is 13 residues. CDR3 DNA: TGTGCCAGTAGTTGGGGATCTTACAATGAGCAGTTCTTC. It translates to CASSWGSYNEQFF. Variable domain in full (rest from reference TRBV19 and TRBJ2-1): DGGITQSPKYLFRKEGQNVTLSCEQNLNHDAMYWYRQDPGQGLRLIYYSQIVNDFQKGDIAEGYSVSREKKESFPLTVTSAQKNPTAFYLCASSWGSYNEQFFGPGTRLTVL.

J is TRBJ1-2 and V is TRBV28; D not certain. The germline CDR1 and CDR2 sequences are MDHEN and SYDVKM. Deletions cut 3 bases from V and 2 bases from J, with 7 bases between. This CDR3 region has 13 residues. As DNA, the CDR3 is TGTGCCAGCAGTTTTAGTCAGAACTATGGCTACACCTTC. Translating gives CASSFSQNYGYTF.

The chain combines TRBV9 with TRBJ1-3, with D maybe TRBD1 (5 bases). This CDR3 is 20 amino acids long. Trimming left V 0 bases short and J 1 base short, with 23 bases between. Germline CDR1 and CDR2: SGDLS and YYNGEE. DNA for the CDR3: TGTGCCAGCAGCGTAGACCCCCCCGAAACCGGGACCGAGTCTGGAAACACCATATATTTT. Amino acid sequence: CASSVDPPETGTESGNTIYF.

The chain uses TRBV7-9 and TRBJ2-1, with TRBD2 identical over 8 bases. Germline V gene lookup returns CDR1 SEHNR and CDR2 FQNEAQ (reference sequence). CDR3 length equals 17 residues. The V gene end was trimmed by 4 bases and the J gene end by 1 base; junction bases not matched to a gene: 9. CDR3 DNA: TGTGCCAGCAGCTCCGGGGGGGCAGGACGGTCCTACAATGAGCAGTTCTTC. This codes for CASSSGGAGRSYNEQFF.

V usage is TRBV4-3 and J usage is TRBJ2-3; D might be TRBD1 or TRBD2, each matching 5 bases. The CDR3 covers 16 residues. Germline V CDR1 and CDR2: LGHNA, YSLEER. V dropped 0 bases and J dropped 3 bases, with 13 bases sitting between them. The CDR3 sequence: CASSQEWGSGTDTQYF. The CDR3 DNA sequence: TGCGCCAGCAGCCAAGAATGGGGGTCGGGAACAGATACGCAGTATTTT.

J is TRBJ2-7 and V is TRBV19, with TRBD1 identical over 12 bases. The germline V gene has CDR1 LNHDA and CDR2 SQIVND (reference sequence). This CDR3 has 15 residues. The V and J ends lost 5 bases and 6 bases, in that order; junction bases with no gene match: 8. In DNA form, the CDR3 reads TGTGCCAGTAGTGAACGGGGGACAGGGGGCTCCGAGCAGTACTTC. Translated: CASSERGTGGSEQYF.

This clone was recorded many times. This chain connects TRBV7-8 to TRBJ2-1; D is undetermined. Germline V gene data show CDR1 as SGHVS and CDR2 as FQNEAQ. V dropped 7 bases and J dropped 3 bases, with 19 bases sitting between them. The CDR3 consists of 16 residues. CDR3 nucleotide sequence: TGTGCCAGCAATACCTTAGAGTCGGGCCTCTACAATGAGCAGTTCTTC. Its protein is CASNTLESGLYNEQFF.

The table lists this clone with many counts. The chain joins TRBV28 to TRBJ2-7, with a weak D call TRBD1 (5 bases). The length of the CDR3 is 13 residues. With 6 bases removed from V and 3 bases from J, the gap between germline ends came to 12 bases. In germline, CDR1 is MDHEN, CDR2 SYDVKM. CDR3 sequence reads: CASREGHVYEQYF. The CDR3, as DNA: TGTGCCAGCAGAGAAGGACATGTCTACGAGCAGTACTTC.

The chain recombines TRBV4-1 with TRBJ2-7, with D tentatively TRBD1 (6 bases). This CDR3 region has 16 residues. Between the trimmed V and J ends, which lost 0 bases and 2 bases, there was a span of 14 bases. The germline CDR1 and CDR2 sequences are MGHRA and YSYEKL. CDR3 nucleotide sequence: TGCGCCAGCAGCCAAGATCAAGGGACAATCGCCTACGAGCAGTACTTC. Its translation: CASSQDQGTIAYEQYF.

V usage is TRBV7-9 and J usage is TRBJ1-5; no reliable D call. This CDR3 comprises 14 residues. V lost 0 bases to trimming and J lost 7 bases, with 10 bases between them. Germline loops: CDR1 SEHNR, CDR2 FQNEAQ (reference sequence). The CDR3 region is CASSLASPGQPQHF. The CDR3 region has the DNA TGTGCCAGCAGCTTAGCGAGTCCCGGCCAGCCCCAGCATTTT.

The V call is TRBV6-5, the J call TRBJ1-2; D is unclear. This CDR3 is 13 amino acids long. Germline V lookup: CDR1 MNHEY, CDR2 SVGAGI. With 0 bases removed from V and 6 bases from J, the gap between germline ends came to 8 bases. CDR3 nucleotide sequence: TGTGCCAGCAGTTACTCAGACGGGAATGGCTACACCTTC. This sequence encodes CASSYSDGNGYTF.

The CDR3 region is CASRPSTAHNEQFF. Written as DNA, the CDR3 is TGTGCCAGCAGACCTAGTACGGCCCACAATGAGCAGTTCTTC. The rearrangement links TRBV6-5 to TRBJ2-1; D is ambiguous. With 6 bases removed from V and 5 bases from J, the gap between germline ends came to 14 bases. CDR3 length: 14 residues. Germline CDR1 is MNHEY and CDR2 is SVGAGI.